Listed below are T cell receptor beta chains from one sample, sequenced in a study of vaccination effects on CD4 cells after COVID-19. These receptors have no known antigen. TCRdb's copy holds only in-frame clones and misses some; the assay was immunoSEQ multiplex PCR. The sample holds approximately 47,000 clones, about 75% seen once. Sample: CD4+ T cells from PBMCs cultured without peptide, taken before COVID-19 vaccination. These receptors all stem from a human donor who had a prior SARS-CoV-2 infection. The CDR3 runs from the conserved cysteine through the conserved F or W. Each record gives: J gene, CDR3 length, V gene, D gene, clone size, CDR3 DNA, CDR3 protein. D genes are given only for firm matches. Clone sizes are given selectively: once, few, many, or a class where the clone is expanded.

j_gene: TRBJ1-5
len: 14
v_gene: TRBV6-5
d_gene: -
abundance: -
CDR3nt: TGTGCCAGCAGCGAGTGGGGGGGGAATCAGCCCCAGCATTTT
CDR3aa: CASSEWGGNQPQHF

j_gene: TRBJ2-1
len: 18
v_gene: TRBV11-3
d_gene: -
abundance: -
CDR3nt: TGTGCCAGCAGCTTCAGGGGAGGAGGCTCCTTTGGGCACAATGAGCAGTTCTTC
CDR3aa: CASSFRGGGSFGHNEQFF

j_gene: TRBJ2-1
len: 13
v_gene: TRBV18
d_gene: -
abundance: -
CDR3nt: TGTGCCAGCTCACCTACCGCGCGCGATGAGCAGTTCTTC
CDR3aa: CASSPTARDEQFF

j_gene: TRBJ2-5
len: 16
v_gene: TRBV7-8
d_gene: TRBD1
abundance: -
CDR3nt: TGTGCCAGCAGCTTAGCGTCCTGGACAGGTCAAGAGACCCAGTACTTC
CDR3aa: CASSLASWTGQETQYF

j_gene: TRBJ2-7
len: 14
v_gene: TRBV18
d_gene: -
abundance: -
CDR3nt: TGTGCCAGCTCATCTGACAGGAGCTCCTACGAGCAGTACTTC
CDR3aa: CASSSDRSSYEQYF

j_gene: TRBJ2-4
len: 16
v_gene: TRBV15
d_gene: -
abundance: -
CDR3nt: TGTGCCACCAAACAGGGTTTTAACCTTCTTAGTGACATTCAGTACTTC
CDR3aa: CATKQGFNLLSDIQYF

j_gene: TRBJ2-7
len: 14
v_gene: TRBV14
d_gene: -
abundance: -
CDR3nt: TGTGCCAGCAGCCAAGATTCAAGAGCTATCCAGCAGTACTTC
CDR3aa: CASSQDSRAIQQYF

j_gene: TRBJ2-5
len: 14
v_gene: TRBV7-2
d_gene: -
abundance: few
CDR3nt: TGTGCCAGCAGCTTAGTTGCGGCAGCGGAGACCCAGTACTTC
CDR3aa: CASSLVAAAETQYF

j_gene: TRBJ1-1
len: 14
v_gene: TRBV19
d_gene: TRBD1
abundance: -
CDR3nt: TGTGCCAGTAGTCTCTCCATGGACAGGTCTCAAGCTTTCTTT
CDR3aa: CASSLSMDRSQAFF

j_gene: TRBJ1-2
len: 11
v_gene: TRBV20-1
d_gene: TRBD1
abundance: few
CDR3nt: TGCAGTGCTTGGGACAGGAAAGGCTACACCTTC
CDR3aa: CSAWDRKGYTF

j_gene: TRBJ2-7
len: 14
v_gene: TRBV9
d_gene: -
abundance: -
CDR3nt: TGTGCCAGCAGCTTCGGACTGAATTCCTACGAGCAGTACTTC
CDR3aa: CASSFGLNSYEQYF

j_gene: TRBJ1-1
len: 13
v_gene: TRBV2
d_gene: -
abundance: -
CDR3nt: TGTGCCAGCAGTGAGGGAGCGGGCACTGAAGCTTTCTTT
CDR3aa: CASSEGAGTEAFF

j_gene: TRBJ2-3
len: 15
v_gene: TRBV11-3
d_gene: -
abundance: -
CDR3nt: TGTGCCAGCAGCTTAGAATGGACGCCCACAGATACGCAGTATTTT
CDR3aa: CASSLEWTPTDTQYF

j_gene: TRBJ1-2
len: 12
v_gene: TRBV29-1
d_gene: -
abundance: few
CDR3nt: TGCAGCGTTGAAGATTCCGGTGCGAGCTACACCTTC
CDR3aa: CSVEDSGASYTF

j_gene: TRBJ1-6
len: 20
v_gene: TRBV4-1
d_gene: TRBD1
abundance: few
CDR3nt: TGCGCCAGCAGCCAAGATTTGGGGACAGTGGAGGCCCGTTATAATTCACCCCTCCACTTT
CDR3aa: CASSQDLGTVEARYNSPLHF

j_gene: TRBJ2-1
len: 14
v_gene: TRBV7-9
d_gene: -
abundance: -
CDR3nt: TGTGCCAGCAGCTTAGTTATGACCTACAATGAGCAGTTCTTC
CDR3aa: CASSLVMTYNEQFF

j_gene: TRBJ2-3
len: 15
v_gene: TRBV5-1
d_gene: -
abundance: -
CDR3nt: TGCGCCAGCAGCGATGTTTCCGCGGGGACAGATACGCAGTATTTT
CDR3aa: CASSDVSAGTDTQYF

j_gene: TRBJ1-2
len: 14
v_gene: TRBV9
d_gene: TRBD1
abundance: once
CDR3nt: TGTGCCAGCAGCGCACAACAGGGGAACTATGGCTACACCTTC
CDR3aa: CASSAQQGNYGYTF

j_gene: TRBJ2-7
len: 14
v_gene: TRBV30
d_gene: -
abundance: -
CDR3nt: TGTGCCTGGAGTGATTCGGGCAGAGTTTACGAGCAGTACTTC
CDR3aa: CAWSDSGRVYEQYF

j_gene: TRBJ1-2
len: 13
v_gene: TRBV30
d_gene: -
abundance: few
CDR3nt: TGTGCCTTGGAAAGGGAATCTAGGAATGGCTACACCTTC
CDR3aa: CALERESRNGYTF

j_gene: TRBJ2-2
len: 14
v_gene: TRBV9
d_gene: -
abundance: -
CDR3nt: TGTGCCAGCAGCGTAGCTATGGTCAGCGGGGAGCTGTTTTTT
CDR3aa: CASSVAMVSGELFF

j_gene: TRBJ1-2
len: 13
v_gene: TRBV15
d_gene: TRBD1
abundance: few
CDR3nt: TGTGCCACCAGCAGCCCGACAGGGTCGGGCTACACCTTC
CDR3aa: CATSSPTGSGYTF

j_gene: TRBJ2-7
len: 15
v_gene: TRBV27
d_gene: -
abundance: few
CDR3nt: TGTGCCAGCAGCCCGGGGGCCCGGTCCCTATACGAGCAGTACTTC
CDR3aa: CASSPGARSLYEQYF

j_gene: TRBJ1-5
len: 13
v_gene: TRBV7-2
d_gene: TRBD1
abundance: -
CDR3nt: TGTGCCAGCAGGCAAACAGGGGATCAGCCCCAGCATTTT
CDR3aa: CASRQTGDQPQHF

j_gene: TRBJ1-1
len: 12
v_gene: TRBV12-3/TRBV12-4
d_gene: -
abundance: -
CDR3nt: TGTGCCAGCAACCAGGACCACACTGAAGCTTTCTTT
CDR3aa: CASNQDHTEAFF

j_gene: TRBJ2-7
len: 15
v_gene: TRBV11-2
d_gene: -
abundance: -
CDR3nt: TGTGCCAGCAGCTTTTTGCCTAGCGATGCCTACGAGCAGTACTTC
CDR3aa: CASSFLPSDAYEQYF

j_gene: TRBJ2-3
len: 15
v_gene: TRBV10-3
d_gene: TRBD2
abundance: -
CDR3nt: TGTGCCATTGCCGGACTAGCGGGGGGGCCCGGAACGCAGTATTTT
CDR3aa: CAIAGLAGGPGTQYF

j_gene: TRBJ1-2
len: 15
v_gene: TRBV7-8
d_gene: -
abundance: large
CDR3nt: TGTGCCAGCAGCTTGAGGACAGTAGATGTCTATGGCTACACCTTC
CDR3aa: CASSLRTVDVYGYTF

j_gene: TRBJ1-5
len: 16
v_gene: TRBV27
d_gene: -
abundance: -
CDR3nt: TGTGCCAGCAGCAAAGCCGTCGGGACTTGGGTTGAGCCCCAGCATTTT
CDR3aa: CASSKAVGTWVEPQHF

j_gene: TRBJ1-6
len: 11
v_gene: TRBV2
d_gene: -
abundance: few
CDR3nt: TGTGCCAGCAGTTATCGGCATCCCCTCCACTTT
CDR3aa: CASSYRHPLHF

j_gene: TRBJ2-2
len: 13
v_gene: TRBV11-3
d_gene: -
abundance: -
CDR3nt: TGTGCCAGCAGCTTAGTGGGTCCCGGGGAGCTGTTTTTT
CDR3aa: CASSLVGPGELFF

j_gene: TRBJ2-4
len: 16
v_gene: TRBV18
d_gene: TRBD2
abundance: -
CDR3nt: TGTGCCAGCTCACACTCACCGGGACTAGGGATAAACATTCAGTACTTC
CDR3aa: CASSHSPGLGINIQYF

j_gene: TRBJ2-3
len: 16
v_gene: TRBV6-2/TRBV6-3
d_gene: TRBD2
abundance: -
CDR3nt: TGTGCCAGCAGTCTCGGGACTAGCGGGAGGATAGATACGCAGTATTTT
CDR3aa: CASSLGTSGRIDTQYF

j_gene: TRBJ2-3
len: 14
v_gene: TRBV5-1
d_gene: TRBD2
abundance: -
CDR3nt: TGCGCCAGCAGAAGGACTAGCAGGACAGATACGCAGTATTTT
CDR3aa: CASRRTSRTDTQYF

j_gene: TRBJ2-7
len: 14
v_gene: TRBV30
d_gene: -
abundance: -
CDR3nt: TGTGCCTGGAGTCGGGACTGGGAGGCCTACGAGCAGTACTTC
CDR3aa: CAWSRDWEAYEQYF

j_gene: TRBJ1-1
len: 14
v_gene: TRBV11-2
d_gene: -
abundance: -
CDR3nt: TGTGCCAGCAGCTTCAGGGGTTTGGGAGGTGAAGCTTTCTTT
CDR3aa: CASSFRGLGGEAFF

j_gene: TRBJ2-3
len: 15
v_gene: TRBV2
d_gene: TRBD2
abundance: -
CDR3nt: TGTGCCAGCAGTGGAACTAGCGGGAGAGGGGATACGCAGTATTTT
CDR3aa: CASSGTSGRGDTQYF

j_gene: TRBJ1-3
len: 14
v_gene: TRBV7-2
d_gene: -
abundance: -
CDR3nt: TGTGCCAGCAGCCAAGGGACTCATGGTAGCACCATATATTTT
CDR3aa: CASSQGTHGSTIYF

j_gene: TRBJ1-2
len: 13
v_gene: TRBV28
d_gene: -
abundance: -
CDR3nt: TGTGCCAGCAGTAGACAGGTTAGATATGGCTACACCTTC
CDR3aa: CASSRQVRYGYTF

j_gene: TRBJ1-2
len: 15
v_gene: TRBV5-8
d_gene: -
abundance: -
CDR3nt: TGTGCCAGCAGCTTTGCGGTTTCCGGCACCGGGGGCTACACCTTC
CDR3aa: CASSFAVSGTGGYTF

j_gene: TRBJ1-4
len: 17
v_gene: TRBV3-1/TRBV3-2
d_gene: TRBD1
abundance: few
CDR3nt: TGTGCCAGCAGCCAAGATTGGCAGGGGGCAACTAATGAAAAACTGTTTTTT
CDR3aa: CASSQDWQGATNEKLFF

j_gene: TRBJ1-2
len: 17
v_gene: TRBV28
d_gene: TRBD1
abundance: -
CDR3nt: TGTGCCAGCAGTGAAACAGGGGGAGGGCGAGCTAACTATGGCTACACCTTC
CDR3aa: CASSETGGGRANYGYTF

j_gene: TRBJ1-2
len: 13
v_gene: TRBV5-6
d_gene: TRBD1
abundance: -
CDR3nt: TGTGCCAGCAGACAAGACAGGGACTATGGCTACACCTTC
CDR3aa: CASRQDRDYGYTF

j_gene: TRBJ2-7
len: 13
v_gene: TRBV12-5
d_gene: -
abundance: -
CDR3nt: TGTGCTAGTGGTTCTTACAGGGACTACGAGCAGTACTTC
CDR3aa: CASGSYRDYEQYF

j_gene: TRBJ1-2
len: 14
v_gene: TRBV6-5
d_gene: -
abundance: -
CDR3nt: TGTGCCAGCAGTAAAAAACCCCGGGACTATGGCTACACCTTC
CDR3aa: CASSKKPRDYGYTF

j_gene: TRBJ1-6
len: 15
v_gene: TRBV7-2
d_gene: TRBD1
abundance: few
CDR3nt: TGTGCCAGCAGCTTAATGGGACAGGCGGCTTCACCCCTCCACTTT
CDR3aa: CASSLMGQAASPLHF

j_gene: TRBJ2-7
len: 16
v_gene: TRBV4-1
d_gene: -
abundance: -
CDR3nt: TGCGCCAGCAGCCAGGTGGGACCGGGACTGTCCTACGAGCAGTACTTC
CDR3aa: CASSQVGPGLSYEQYF

j_gene: TRBJ1-1
len: 14
v_gene: TRBV3-1/TRBV3-2
d_gene: -
abundance: -
CDR3nt: TGTGCCAGCAGCCAAGCCGGGGGGGGGCTGGATGCTTTCTTT
CDR3aa: CASSQAGGGLDAFF

j_gene: TRBJ1-4
len: 16
v_gene: TRBV2
d_gene: -
abundance: -
CDR3nt: TGTGCCAGCACCGGAAGTAGGGGAGGTCTTAATGAAAAACTGTTTTTT
CDR3aa: CASTGSRGGLNEKLFF

j_gene: TRBJ2-2
len: 15
v_gene: TRBV6-6
d_gene: TRBD2
abundance: -
CDR3nt: TGTGCCAGCAGAGGGCGGGGGGCTAAGTCCGGGGAGCTGTTTTTT
CDR3aa: CASRGRGAKSGELFF

j_gene: TRBJ2-1
len: 14
v_gene: TRBV27
d_gene: -
abundance: -
CDR3nt: TGTGCCAGCAGTGATTACCAGGGGAACAATGAGCAGTTCTTC
CDR3aa: CASSDYQGNNEQFF

j_gene: TRBJ2-5
len: 14
v_gene: TRBV5-1
d_gene: -
abundance: -
CDR3nt: TGCGCCAGCAGCCCCCTACCAGGGGAAGAGACCCAGTACTTC
CDR3aa: CASSPLPGEETQYF